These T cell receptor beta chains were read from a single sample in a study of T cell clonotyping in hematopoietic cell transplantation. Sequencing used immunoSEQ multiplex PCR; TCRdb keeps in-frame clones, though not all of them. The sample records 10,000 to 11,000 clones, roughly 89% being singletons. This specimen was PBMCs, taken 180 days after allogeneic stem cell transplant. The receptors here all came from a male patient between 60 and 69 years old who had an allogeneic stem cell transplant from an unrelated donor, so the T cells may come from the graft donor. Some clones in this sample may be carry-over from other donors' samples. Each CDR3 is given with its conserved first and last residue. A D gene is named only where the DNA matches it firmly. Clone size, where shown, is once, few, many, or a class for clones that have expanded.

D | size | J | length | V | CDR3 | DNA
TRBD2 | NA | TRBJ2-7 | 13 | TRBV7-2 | CASSYSPSGEQYF | TGTGCCAGCAGCTACTCCCCTAGCGGCGAGCAGTACTTC
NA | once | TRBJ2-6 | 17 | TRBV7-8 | CASSPWTLLSGANVLTF | TGTGCCAGCAGCCCCTGGACACTCCTCTCTGGGGCCAACGTCCTGACTTTC
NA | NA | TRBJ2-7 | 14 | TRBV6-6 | CASRDPGPLYEQYF | TGTGCCAGCAGGGACCCCGGGCCCCTCTACGAGCAGTACTTC
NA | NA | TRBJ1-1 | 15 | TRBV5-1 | CASSPRGSGGTEAFF | TGCGCCAGCAGCCCCCGGGGCTCAGGCGGCACTGAAGCTTTCTTT
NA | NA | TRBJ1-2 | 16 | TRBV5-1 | CASSLFGSAESYGYTF | TGCGCCAGCAGCTTGTTCGGCTCCGCAGAATCCTATGGCTACACCTTC
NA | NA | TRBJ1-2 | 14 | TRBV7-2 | CASSLALSIYGYTF | TGTGCCAGCAGCTTAGCGCTGTCTATCTATGGCTACACCTTC
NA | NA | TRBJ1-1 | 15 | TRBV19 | CASSAFTGVNTEAFF | TGTGCCAGTAGCGCTTTTACTGGGGTGAACACTGAAGCTTTCTTT
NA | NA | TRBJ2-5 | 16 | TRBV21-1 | CASSKGHGGARETQYF | TGTGCCAGCAGCAAAGGGCACGGGGGGGCCAGAGAGACCCAGTACTTC
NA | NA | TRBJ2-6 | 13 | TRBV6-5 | CASSLPGANVLTF | TGTGCCAGCAGTTTACCTGGGGCCAACGTCCTGACTTTC
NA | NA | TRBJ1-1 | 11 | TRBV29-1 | CSVVAKAEAFF | TGCAGCGTTGTTGCGAAGGCTGAAGCTTTCTTT
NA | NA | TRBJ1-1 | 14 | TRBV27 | CASSLSGGPTEAFF | TGTGCCAGCAGTTTATCTGGGGGGCCCACTGAAGCTTTCTTT
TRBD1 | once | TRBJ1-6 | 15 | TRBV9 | CASSRPTGPNSPLHF | TGTGCCAGCAGCCGCCCGACAGGGCCAAATTCACCCCTCCACTTT
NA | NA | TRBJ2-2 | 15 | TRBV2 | CASTPEGSNTGELFF | TGTGCCAGCACCCCTGAGGGATCTAACACCGGGGAGCTGTTTTTT
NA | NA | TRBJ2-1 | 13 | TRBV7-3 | CASSLTREDEQFF | TGTGCCAGCAGCTTAACGAGGGAGGATGAGCAGTTCTTC
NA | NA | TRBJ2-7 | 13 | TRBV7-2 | CASSQDRFYEQYF | TGTGCCAGCAGCCAGGACAGATTCTACGAGCAGTACTTC
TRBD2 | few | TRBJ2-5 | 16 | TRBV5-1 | CASSPGLAGGRETQYF | TGCGCCAGCAGCCCGGGACTAGCGGGAGGGCGAGAGACCCAGTACTTC